A selection of T cell receptor beta chains follows, all from one sample in a study of T cell repertoires in cytomegalovirus infection. TCRdb fed the reads into MiXCR, producing one record per CDR3 protein. The sample consists of around 47,000 distinct CDR3 sequences, less than 20% of them appearing once. The antigens these receptors bind are not known. The sequenced sample was CD8+ T cells from cultured PBMCs, obtained from culture after CMV antigen stimulation. These receptors were collected from a human donor in good health (CMV status not recorded). Some clones in this sample may be carry-over from other donors' samples. Both conserved end residues are part of each CDR3. A D gene is named only where the DNA matches it firmly. The size entry is marked missing in some rows and otherwise reads once, few, many or a size class.

clone_size,v_call,d_call,j_call,cdr3_nt,cdr3_aa
NA,TRBV13,NA,TRBJ2-3,TGTGCCAGCACCCCCGAAGGGGGGGGCCGAGATACGCAGTATTTT,CASTPEGGGRDTQYF
few,TRBV6-5,TRBD1,TRBJ1-2,TGTGCCAGCAGTTACTCGACGGGGACAGGGGCGATCTCTAATGGCTACACCTTC,CASSYSTGTGAISNGYTF
NA,TRBV12-3/TRBV12-4,TRBD2,TRBJ2-4,TGTGCCAGCAGTGATACAGGGGGCTGGCTAGCGGGGGGGGGTCGGCAAAACATTCAGTACTTC,CASSDTGGWLAGGGRQNIQYF
NA,TRBV12-3/TRBV12-4,NA,TRBJ2-3,TGTGCCAGCAGTTTCCCCTTCAGGGGACGCACAGATACGCAGTATTTT,CASSFPFRGRTDTQYF
NA,TRBV27,NA,TRBJ1-2,TGTGCCAGCAGTGGCGGGGGTCTAGGTGGCTACACCTTC,CASSGGGLGGYTF
NA,TRBV5-1,NA,TRBJ2-1,TGCGCCAGCAGCTTGGAACAGGTCAATGAGCAGTTCTTC,CASSLEQVNEQFF
few,TRBV29-1,NA,TRBJ2-7,TGCAGCGTTGAGGGACAAGAATCCTACGAGCAGTACTTC,CSVEGQESYEQYF
NA,TRBV7-2,TRBD1,TRBJ2-5,TGTGCCAGCAGCCCCCGGGCGACAGGGGCCAAGACCCAGTACTTC,CASSPRATGAKTQYF
NA,TRBV15,NA,TRBJ1-2,TGTGCCACCAGCAGAGATCAGGGGACGGGTGGCTACACCTTC,CATSRDQGTGGYTF
few,TRBV7-6,TRBD2,TRBJ2-7,TGTGCCAGCAGCCCCCCCGAGCGGGGGGGCCTGGAGCAGTACTTC,CASSPPERGGLEQYF
NA,TRBV11-3,TRBD1,TRBJ2-3,TGTGCCAGCAGCTTTAGGGGGCGACAGGGGGCAGATACGCAGTATTTT,CASSFRGRQGADTQYF
many,TRBV4-1,NA,TRBJ2-1,TGCGCCAGCAGCCAAGACCAACCTTCTTACAATGAGCAGTTCTTC,CASSQDQPSYNEQFF
few,TRBV11-1,NA,TRBJ1-1,TGTGCCAGCAGGTCTAGTAGGAGCCCTGAAGCTTTCTTT,CASRSSRSPEAFF
NA,TRBV4-3,NA,TRBJ1-1,TGCGCCAGCAGCCAAGACGTCGGGGGCCGAACTGAAGCTTTCTTT,CASSQDVGGRTEAFF
NA,TRBV10-2,NA,TRBJ2-7,TGCGACAGCAGTGAGTCGTGGGGGCCCTACGAGCAGTACTTC,CDSSESWGPYEQYF
NA,TRBV7-9,NA,TRBJ1-2,TGTGCCAGCACCCTGTCGGACCCGGGGGTCTATGGCTACACCTTC,CASTLSDPGVYGYTF
NA,TRBV28,NA,TRBJ1-3,TGTGCCAGCACCCTACCCCCGACAGGAAACACCATATATTTT,CASTLPPTGNTIYF
few,TRBV15,NA,TRBJ1-2,TGTGCCACCAGCAGGGACAGAACGAGCTATGGCTACACCTTC,CATSRDRTSYGYTF
NA,TRBV19,NA,TRBJ1-2,TGTGCCAGTAATCCGGACGGATTCTATGGCTACACCTTC,CASNPDGFYGYTF
NA,TRBV11-2,TRBD1,TRBJ2-7,TGTGCCAGCAGCCACCTGGTACAGGGGATCTACGAGCAGTACTTC,CASSHLVQGIYEQYF
few,TRBV19,NA,TRBJ2-3,TGTGCCAGTAGTAATGGGGGACTCAGCACAGATACGCAGTATTTT,CASSNGGLSTDTQYF
few,TRBV7-9,NA,TRBJ2-5,TGTGCCAGCAGCTTCCTAACTCCCCGGGGGGCCGGAGGTATCGCGGAGACCCAGTACTTC,CASSFLTPRGAGGIAETQYF